This T cell receptor (beta chain) was documented in a study of blood T cell repertoires in COVID-19. Study information: The United States, Italy and Spain supplied acute and convalescent COVID-19 samples. PBMCs, B-cell-depleted T cells, or T cells provided the cDNA or gDNA that made up the material.

This CDR3 contains 16 residues. V lost 3 bases, J lost 2 bases, and 14 bases lay in between. Germline V gives CDR1 WNHNN, CDR2 SYGVQD (reference sequence). In the authors' methods: Amplifying reference gene primers gave estimates of nucleated cell counts. Sequencing was performed with immunoSEQ multiplex PCR; in TCRdb, only in-frame clones are kept and a portion is missing. V, J and clone size are those of that table, while D and trimming were read from the DNA. Of about 87,000 clones in the sample, approximately 79% were seen once. V usage is TRBV10-1 and J usage is TRBJ1-5, with unresolved D. Sequenced input: peripheral blood. This clonotype was sampled from a woman of 80 years or more with active or convalescent COVID-19. The CDR3 reads CASSDGPEGGNQPQHF. CDR3 DNA: TGCGCCAGCAGTGATGGGCCAGAGGGAGGCAATCAGCCCCAGCATTTT.